The present T cell receptor beta chain was sequenced within a study of T cell repertoires in cytomegalovirus infection. Overall study: A matching HLA type, together with CMV infection, was signaled by public TCR beta signatures.

The CDR3 has 19 residues. V dropped 3 bases and J dropped 3 bases, with 22 bases sitting between them. CDR1 is SGHRS and CDR2 is YFSETQ in the germline V gene. Broader study findings: HLA-C-restricted CMV-specific TCR beta clonotypes were dominant in the ex vivo response. Based on cumulative public TCR beta family frequency, carriers of CMV plus the relevant HLA were identified.

This clonotype has a count of ten or more. Its antigen remains unknown. TCRdb reprocessed the reads with MiXCR, giving one entry per CDR3 protein. Of 450,000 to 600,000 distinct CDR3 sequences in the sample, around 10% were seen once. The rearrangement uses TRBV5-1 and TRBJ2-6, with D hard to call. This sequence was found in a human donor in good health (CMV status not recorded). Some clones in this sample may be carry-over from other donors' samples. The sample was PBMCs. CDR3 bases: TGCGCCAGCAGCTCCGCCTCTATCTCACGGTGGAATGGGGCCAACGTCCTGACTTTC. It specifies CASSSASISRWNGANVLTF.